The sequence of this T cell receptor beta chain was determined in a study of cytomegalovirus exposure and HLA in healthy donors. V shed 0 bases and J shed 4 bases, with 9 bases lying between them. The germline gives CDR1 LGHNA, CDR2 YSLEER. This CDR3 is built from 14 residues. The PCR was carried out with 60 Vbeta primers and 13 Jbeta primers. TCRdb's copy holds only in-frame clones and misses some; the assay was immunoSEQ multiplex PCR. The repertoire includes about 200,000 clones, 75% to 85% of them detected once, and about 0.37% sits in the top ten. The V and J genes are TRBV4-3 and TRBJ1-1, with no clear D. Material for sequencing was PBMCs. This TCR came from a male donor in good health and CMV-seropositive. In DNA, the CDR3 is TGCGCCAGCAGCCAAGAACCGGGAACCACTGAAGCTTTCTTT. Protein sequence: CASSQEPGTTEAFF.